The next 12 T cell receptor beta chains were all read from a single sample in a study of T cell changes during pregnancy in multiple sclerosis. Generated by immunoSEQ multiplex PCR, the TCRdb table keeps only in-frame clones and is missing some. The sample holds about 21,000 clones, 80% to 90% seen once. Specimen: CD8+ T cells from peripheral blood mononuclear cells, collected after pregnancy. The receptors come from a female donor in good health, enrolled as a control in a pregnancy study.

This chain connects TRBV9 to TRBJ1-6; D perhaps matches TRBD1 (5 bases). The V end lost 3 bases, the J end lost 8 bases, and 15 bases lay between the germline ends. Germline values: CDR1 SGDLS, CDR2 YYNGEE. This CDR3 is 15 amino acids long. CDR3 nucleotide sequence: TGTGCCAGCAGCGAGGGGCCGAAGGTGGATTCACCCCTCCACTTT. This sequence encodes CASSEGPKVDSPLHF.

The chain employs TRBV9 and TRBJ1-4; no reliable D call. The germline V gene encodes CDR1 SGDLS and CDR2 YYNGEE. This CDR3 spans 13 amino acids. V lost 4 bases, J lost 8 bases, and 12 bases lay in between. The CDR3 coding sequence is TGTGCCAGCAGCTTTCAAGGCGGCGAAAAACTGTTTTTT. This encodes CASSFQGGEKLFF.

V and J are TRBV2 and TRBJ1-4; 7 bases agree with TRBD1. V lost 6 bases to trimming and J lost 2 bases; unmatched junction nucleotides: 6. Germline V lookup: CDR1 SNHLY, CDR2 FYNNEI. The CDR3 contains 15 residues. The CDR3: CASRVDRATNEKLFF. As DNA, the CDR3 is TGTGCCAGCAGGGTCGACAGGGCCACTAATGAAAAACTGTTTTTT.

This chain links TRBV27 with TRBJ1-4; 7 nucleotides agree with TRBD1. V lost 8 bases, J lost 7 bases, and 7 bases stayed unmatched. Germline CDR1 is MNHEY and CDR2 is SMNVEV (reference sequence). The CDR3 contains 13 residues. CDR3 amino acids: CASRGQPPEKLFF. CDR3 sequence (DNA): TGTGCCAGCCGGGGACAGCCACCTGAAAAACTGTTTTTT.

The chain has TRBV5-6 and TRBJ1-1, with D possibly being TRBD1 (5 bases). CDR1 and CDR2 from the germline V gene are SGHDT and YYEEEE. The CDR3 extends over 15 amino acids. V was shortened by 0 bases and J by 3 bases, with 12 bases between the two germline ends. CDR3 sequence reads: CASSLASGFDTEAFF. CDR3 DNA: TGTGCCAGCAGCTTGGCTTCAGGGTTTGACACTGAAGCTTTCTTT.

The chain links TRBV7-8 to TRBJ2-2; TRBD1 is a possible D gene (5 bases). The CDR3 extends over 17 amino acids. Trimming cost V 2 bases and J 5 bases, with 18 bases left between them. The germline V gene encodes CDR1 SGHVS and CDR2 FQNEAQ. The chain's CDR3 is CASSLPLGIKGTGELFF. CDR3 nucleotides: TGTGCCAGCAGCTTACCGTTAGGGATAAAGGGGACCGGGGAGCTGTTTTTT.

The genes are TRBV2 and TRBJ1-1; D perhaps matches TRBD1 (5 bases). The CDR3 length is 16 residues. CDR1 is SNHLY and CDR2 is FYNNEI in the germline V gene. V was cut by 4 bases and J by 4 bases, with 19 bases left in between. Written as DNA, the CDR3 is TGTGCCAGCAGTGGAGGAACAGCCTTAAGGGGCACTGAAGCTTTCTTT. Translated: CASSGGTALRGTEAFF.

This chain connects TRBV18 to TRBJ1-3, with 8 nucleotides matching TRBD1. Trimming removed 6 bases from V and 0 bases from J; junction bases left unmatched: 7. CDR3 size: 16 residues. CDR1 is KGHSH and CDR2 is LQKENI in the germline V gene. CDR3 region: CASSEDRALSGNTIYF. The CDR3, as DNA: TGTGCCAGCTCCGAGGACAGGGCCCTCTCTGGAAACACCATATATTTT.

The CDR3 sequence is CASSYDRGPEAFF. The CDR3 DNA reads TGTGCCAGCAGTTACGACAGGGGTCCTGAAGCTTTCTTT. The chain carries TRBV6-5 and TRBJ1-1; 8 bases agree with TRBD1. The length of the CDR3 is 13 residues. Germline assignment: CDR1 MNHEY and CDR2 SVGAGI. The J segment lost 6 bases and the V segment lost 2 bases, leaving 2 bases of the junction unmatched.

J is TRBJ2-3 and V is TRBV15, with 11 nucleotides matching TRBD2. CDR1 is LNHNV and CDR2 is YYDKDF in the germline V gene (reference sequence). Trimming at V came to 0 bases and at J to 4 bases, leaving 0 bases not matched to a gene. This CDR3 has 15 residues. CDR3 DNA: TGTGCCACCAGCAGAGATAGCGGGGGGGCAGATACGCAGTATTTT. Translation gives CATSRDSGGADTQYF.

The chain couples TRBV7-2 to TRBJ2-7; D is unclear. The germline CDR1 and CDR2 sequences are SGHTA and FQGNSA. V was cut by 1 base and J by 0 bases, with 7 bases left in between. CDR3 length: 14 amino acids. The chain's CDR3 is CASSLGRSSYEQYF. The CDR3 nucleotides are TGTGCCAGCAGCTTAGGACGGAGCTCCTACGAGCAGTACTTC.

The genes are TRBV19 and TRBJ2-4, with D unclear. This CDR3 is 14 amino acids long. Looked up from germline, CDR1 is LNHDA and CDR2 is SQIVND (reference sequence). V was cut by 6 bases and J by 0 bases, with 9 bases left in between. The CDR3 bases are TGTGCCAGTAGCCCTACAGTAGCCAAAAACATTCAGTACTTC. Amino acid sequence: CASSPTVAKNIQYF. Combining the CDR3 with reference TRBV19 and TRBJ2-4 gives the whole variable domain DGGITQSPKYLFRKEGQNVTLSCEQNLNHDAMYWYRQDPGQGLRLIYYSQIVNDFQKGDIAEGYSVSREKKESFPLTVTSAQKNPTAFYLCASSPTVAKNIQYFGAGTRLSVL.